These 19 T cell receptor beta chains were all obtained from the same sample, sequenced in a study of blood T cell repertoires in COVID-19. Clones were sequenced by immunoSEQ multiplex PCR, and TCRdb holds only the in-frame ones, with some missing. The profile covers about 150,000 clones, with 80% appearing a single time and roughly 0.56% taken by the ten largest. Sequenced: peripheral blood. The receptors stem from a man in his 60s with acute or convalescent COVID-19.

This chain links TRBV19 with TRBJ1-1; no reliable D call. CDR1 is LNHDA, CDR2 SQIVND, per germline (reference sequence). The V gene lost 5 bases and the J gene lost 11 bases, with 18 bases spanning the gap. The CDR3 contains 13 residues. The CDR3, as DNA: TGTGCCAGTAGTTTTTTAGGACTGGCCTGGGCTTTCTTT. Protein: CASSFLGLAWAFF. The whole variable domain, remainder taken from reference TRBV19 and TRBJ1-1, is DGGITQSPKYLFRKEGQNVTLSCEQNLNHDAMYWYRQDPGQGLRLIYYSQIVNDFQKGDIAEGYSVSREKKESFPLTVTSAQKNPTAFYLCASSFLGLAWAFFGQGTRLTVV.

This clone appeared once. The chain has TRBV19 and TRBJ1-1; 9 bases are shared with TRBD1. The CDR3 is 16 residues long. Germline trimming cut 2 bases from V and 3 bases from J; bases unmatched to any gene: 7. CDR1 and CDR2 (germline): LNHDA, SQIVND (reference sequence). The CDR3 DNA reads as TGTGCCAGTAGTATATGGGGGACAGGGTCTTACACTGAAGCTTTCTTT. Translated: CASSIWGTGSYTEAFF.

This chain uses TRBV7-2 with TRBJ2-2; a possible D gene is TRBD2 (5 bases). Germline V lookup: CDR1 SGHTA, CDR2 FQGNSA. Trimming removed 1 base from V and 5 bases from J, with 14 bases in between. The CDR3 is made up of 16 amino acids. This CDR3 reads CASSLEGGRMTGELFF. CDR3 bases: TGTGCCAGCAGCTTAGAGGGTGGGAGAATGACCGGGGAGCTGTTTTTT.

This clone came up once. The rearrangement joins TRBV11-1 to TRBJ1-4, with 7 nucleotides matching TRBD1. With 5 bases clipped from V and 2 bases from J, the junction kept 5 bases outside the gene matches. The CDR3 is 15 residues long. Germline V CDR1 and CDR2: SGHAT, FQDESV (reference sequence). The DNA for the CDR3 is TGTGCCAGCAGCCCGTACAGGGGCACTAATGAAAAACTGTTTTTT. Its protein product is CASSPYRGTNEKLFF.

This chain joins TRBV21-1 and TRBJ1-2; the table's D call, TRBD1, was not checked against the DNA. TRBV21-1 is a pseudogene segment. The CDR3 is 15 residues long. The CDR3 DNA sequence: TGTGCCAGCAGCAAAGGGGGCAGGGGGAGAGAGGGCTACACCTTC. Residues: CASSKGGRGREGYTF.

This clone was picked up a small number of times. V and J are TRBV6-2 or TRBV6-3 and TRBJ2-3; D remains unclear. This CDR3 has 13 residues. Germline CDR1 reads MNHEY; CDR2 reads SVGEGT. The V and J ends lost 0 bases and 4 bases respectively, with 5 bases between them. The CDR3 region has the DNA TGTGCCAGCAGTTACTCGGGCCCAGATACGCAGTATTTT. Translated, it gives CASSYSGPDTQYF.

CDR3 sequence reads: CASSLRSSGSPLHF. The CDR3 DNA is TGTGCCAGCAGCTTGCGATCTTCGGGTTCACCCCTCCACTTT. The rearrangement links TRBV5-8 to TRBJ1-6; D is unclear. Between the trimmed V and J ends, which lost 1 base and 9 bases, there was a span of 11 bases. This CDR3 has 14 amino acids. The germline gives CDR1 SGHTS, CDR2 YDEGEE.

Here the CDR3 DNA reads TGCGCCAGCAGCTTGTGGCAGGGGACGAACACTGAAGCTTTCTTT. This codes for CASSLWQGTNTEAFF. The chain has TRBV5-1 and TRBJ1-1; D might be TRBD1 (6 bases). Trimming cost V 1 base and J 1 base, with 11 bases left between them. The CDR3 sequence is 15 residues long. Germline V CDR1 and CDR2: SGHRS, YFSETQ.

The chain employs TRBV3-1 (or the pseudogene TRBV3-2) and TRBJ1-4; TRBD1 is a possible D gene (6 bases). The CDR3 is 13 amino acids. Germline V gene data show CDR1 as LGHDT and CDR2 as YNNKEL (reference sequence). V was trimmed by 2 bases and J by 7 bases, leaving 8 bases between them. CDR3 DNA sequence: TGTGCCAGCAGCCAAAGGGGGACTGAAAAACTGTTTTTT. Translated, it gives CASSQRGTEKLFF.

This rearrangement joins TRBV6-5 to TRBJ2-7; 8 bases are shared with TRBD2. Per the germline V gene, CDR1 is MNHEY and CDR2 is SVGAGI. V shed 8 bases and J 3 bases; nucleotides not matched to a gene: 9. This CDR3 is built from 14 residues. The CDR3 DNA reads TGTGCCAGCCAGGCGGAACTAGCGGTCTACGAGCAGTACTTC. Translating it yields CASQAELAVYEQYF.

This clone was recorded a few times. The CDR3 DNA follows: TGTGCCAGCTCACCAAGGAGGGGCGAAGCTTTCTTT. Amino acids: CASSPRRGEAFF. The gene calls are TRBV18 and TRBJ1-1; perhaps TRBD1 as D (5 bases). The CDR3 consists of 12 residues. V dropped 2 bases and J dropped 8 bases, with 9 bases sitting between them. Germline V lookup: CDR1 KGHSH, CDR2 LQKENI.

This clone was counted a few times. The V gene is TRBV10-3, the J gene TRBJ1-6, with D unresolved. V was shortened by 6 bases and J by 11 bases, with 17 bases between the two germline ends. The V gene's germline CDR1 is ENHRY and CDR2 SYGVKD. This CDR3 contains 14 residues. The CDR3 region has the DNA TGTGCCATCAGCGGGAGGGCCAATGATCCACCCCTCCACTTT. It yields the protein CAISGRANDPPLHF.

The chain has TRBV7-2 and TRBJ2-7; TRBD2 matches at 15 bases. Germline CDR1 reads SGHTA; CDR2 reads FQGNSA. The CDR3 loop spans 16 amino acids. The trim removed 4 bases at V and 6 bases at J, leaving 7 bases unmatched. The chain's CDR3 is CASSSGLAGGLGEQYF. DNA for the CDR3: TGTGCCAGCAGCTCCGGACTAGCGGGAGGGCTGGGCGAGCAGTACTTC.

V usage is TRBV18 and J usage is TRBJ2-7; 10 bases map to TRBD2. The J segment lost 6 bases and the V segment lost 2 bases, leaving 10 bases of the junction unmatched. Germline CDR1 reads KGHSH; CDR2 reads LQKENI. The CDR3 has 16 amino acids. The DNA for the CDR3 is TGTGCCAGCTCACCAACCCATGGGACTAGCGTTAGCGAGCAGTACTTC. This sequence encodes CASSPTHGTSVSEQYF. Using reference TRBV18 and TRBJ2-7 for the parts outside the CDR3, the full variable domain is NAGVMQNPRHLVRRRGQEARLRCSPMKGHSHVYWYRQLPEEGLKFMVYLQKENIIDESGMPKERFSAEFPKEGPSILRIQQVVRGDSAAYFCASSPTHGTSVSEQYFGPGTRLTVT.

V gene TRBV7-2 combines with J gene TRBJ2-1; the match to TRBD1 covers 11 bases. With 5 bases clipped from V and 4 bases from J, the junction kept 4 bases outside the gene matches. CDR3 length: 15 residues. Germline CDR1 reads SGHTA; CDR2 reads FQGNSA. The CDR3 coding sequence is TGTGCCAGCAGCACGGACAGGGGGCGTTACAATGAGCAGTTCTTC. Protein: CASSTDRGRYNEQFF.

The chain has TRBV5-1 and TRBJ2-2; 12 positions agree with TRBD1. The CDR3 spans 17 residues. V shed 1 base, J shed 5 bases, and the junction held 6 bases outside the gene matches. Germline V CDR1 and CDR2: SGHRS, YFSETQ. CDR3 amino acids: CASSLLGTGGATGELFF. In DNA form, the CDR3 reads TGCGCCAGCAGCTTGCTCGGGACAGGGGGCGCAACCGGGGAGCTGTTTTTT.

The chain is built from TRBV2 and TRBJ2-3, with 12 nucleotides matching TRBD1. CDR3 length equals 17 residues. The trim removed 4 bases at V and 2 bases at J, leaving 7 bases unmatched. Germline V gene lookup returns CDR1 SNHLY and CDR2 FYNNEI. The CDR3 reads CASSVFGTGGPTDTQYF. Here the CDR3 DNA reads TGTGCCAGCAGTGTCTTCGGGACAGGGGGCCCCACAGATACGCAGTATTTT.

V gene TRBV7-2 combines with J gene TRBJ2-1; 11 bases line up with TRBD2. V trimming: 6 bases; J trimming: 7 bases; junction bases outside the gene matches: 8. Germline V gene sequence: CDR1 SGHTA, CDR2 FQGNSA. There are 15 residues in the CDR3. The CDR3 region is CASRRLAGRGNEQFF. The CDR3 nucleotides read TGTGCCAGCAGGCGACTAGCGGGACGGGGAAATGAGCAGTTCTTC. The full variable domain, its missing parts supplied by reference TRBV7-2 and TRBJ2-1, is GAGVSQSPSNKVTEKGKDVELRCDPISGHTALYWYRQSLGQGLEFLIYFQGNSAPDKSGLPSDRFSAERTGGSVSTLTIQRTQQEDSAVYLCASRRLAGRGNEQFFGPGTRLTVL.

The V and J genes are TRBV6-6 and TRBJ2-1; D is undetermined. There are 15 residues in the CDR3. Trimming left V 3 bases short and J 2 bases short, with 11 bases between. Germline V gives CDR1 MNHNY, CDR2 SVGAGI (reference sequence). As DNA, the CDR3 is TGTGCCAGCAGTTATGCGAGTCGCCCCTACAATGAGCAGTTCTTC. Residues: CASSYASRPYNEQFF.